This T cell receptor beta chain was found in a study of T cell responses to AZD1222 COVID-19 vaccine. CDR1 SGHRS and CDR2 YFSETQ come from the germline V gene. This CDR3 is built from 16 residues. With V trimmed by 2 bases and J by 1 base, 6 bases remained unmatched. Libraries were prepared by immunoSEQ multiplex PCR; TCRdb keeps only in-frame clonotypes and omits some of them. The top ten clones hold around 8% of a sample with under 150,000 clones, roughly 89% of them seen once. General study points: Sampling captured repertoires only after the peak T cell response. White British people made up most donors, females outnumbered males, and clonal diversity was possibly underestimated. At baseline, seropositivity was found in only 5 to 7 AZD1222 recipients.

A note on this clone: What it binds is unknown.

Sequencing was performed on peripheral blood, taken on day 0 of AZD1222 vaccination. The chain links TRBV5-1 to TRBJ1-1, with 9 bases lining up with TRBD1. This TCR derives from an adult in good health. The CDR3 here is CASSFLQGAENTEAFF. The CDR3 DNA follows: TGCGCCAGCAGCTTTCTACAGGGGGCAGAGAACACTGAAGCTTTCTTT.